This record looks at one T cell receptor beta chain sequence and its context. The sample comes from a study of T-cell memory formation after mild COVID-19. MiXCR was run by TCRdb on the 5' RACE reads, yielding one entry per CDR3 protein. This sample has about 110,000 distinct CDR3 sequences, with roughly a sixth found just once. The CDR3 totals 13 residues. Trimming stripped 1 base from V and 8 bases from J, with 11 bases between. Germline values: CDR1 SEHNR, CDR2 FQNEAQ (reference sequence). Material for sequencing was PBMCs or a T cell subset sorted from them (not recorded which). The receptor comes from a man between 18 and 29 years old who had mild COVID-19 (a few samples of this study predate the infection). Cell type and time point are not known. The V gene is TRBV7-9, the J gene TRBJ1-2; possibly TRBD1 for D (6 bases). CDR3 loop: CASSLGGQDGYTF. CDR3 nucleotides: TGTGCCAGCAGCTTAGGGGGGCAAGACGGCTACACCTTC.